This T cell receptor beta chain was identified in a study of control samples from healthy donors and cancer patients (dated by TCRdb to 2020 to 2021). The library was prepared using the immunoSEQ multiplex PCR assay. Drawn from immuneACCESS, this table holds only the in-frame rearrangements with V and J called that TCRdb kept. Clones are partly lost; checked studies trace under half to an unresolved V gene and leave the rest unexplained. The sample includes 130,000 to 150,000 clones, with approximately 94% observed a single time. Roughly 5.5% of the sample comes from the top ten. Worth noting for this clone: What antigen it recognizes has not been identified. No quality values exist for individual bases; no much larger clone is one base distant.

The germline V gene supplies CDR1 SNHLY and CDR2 FYNNEI. Its CDR3 holds 13 amino acids, cysteine through phenylalanine. Only CDR3 DNA remains: 39 bases, in frame from the first base. V was cut back by 3 bases and J by 5 bases, leaving a gap of 10 bases between them. The sequenced sample was blood. This TCR was sampled from a man aged 18 to 29 in good health. In this chain, TRBV2 is recombined with TRBJ1-2, and perhaps TRBD1 as D gene, on 5 matching bases. The CDR3 corresponds to CASSDGGFYGYTF. The bases read TGTGCCAGCAGTGATGGGGGGTTTTATGGCTACACCTTC. Supplemented by the reference TRBV2 and TRBJ1-2 proteins around the CDR3, the complete variable domain is EPEVTQTPSHQVTQMGQEVILRCVPISNHLYFYWYRQILGQKVEFLVSFYNNEISEKSEIFDDQFSVERPDGSNFTLKIRSTKLEDSAMYFCASSDGGFYGYTFGSGTRLTVV.